This note documents a single T cell receptor beta chain sequence. This clone was seen a few times. No cognate antigen has been identified for it. The input lacks base qualities; no much larger clone sits a single base away. These data originate in a study of T cells in localized non-small cell lung cancer (TCRdb year 2020). The study in broad terms: The study examined T cell repertoires in hundreds of patients with early-stage NSCLC and compared tumors with uninvolved tumor-adjacent lungs. The cohort comprised some 240 treatment-naïve NSCLC patients with resected, localized lung tumors. NSCLC patients had a mean age of approximately 66 years, and more than 120 were male and 85 to 110 female.

TCR beta CDR3 regions were sequenced from DNA using the immunoSEQ Assay. The authors processed their data as follows. To compute T cell density, TCR beta template counts were normalized to usable DNA, which was estimated by amplifying housekeeping genes. Using the preseqR package, richness was estimated by extrapolating to 120,000 templates for tissue samples and 400,000 templates for PBMC samples. Clonality was taken to be one minus Pielou's evenness. Differential abundance testing on productive amino-acid clonotypes, with a minimum total count of 5 and an alpha of 0.1, was used to identify tissue-enriched TCRs. The Jaccard Index and the Morisita Overlap Index were used to measure how much the repertoires overlapped between compartments. GLIPH clustered TCR beta CDR3s with public tetramer-defined viral CDR3s; viral motifs required at least three viral sequences plus V-gene enrichment. The table comes from immuneACCESS by way of TCRdb, which keeps in-frame sequences with V and J called. Part of the clones is missing from these tables; in studies checked, under half for an unresolved V gene and the rest for unknown reasons. V, J and clone size were drawn from that table, and D and trimming were deduced from the DNA. The sample table lists over 3,000 clones, around 30% of them with a count of one. Jointly, the top ten make up around 21% of the sample.

At diagnosis, tumor, uninvolved tumor-adjacent lung and peripheral blood were collected and then preserved as a mix of FFPE and fresh-frozen material. In the germline V gene, CDR1 corresponds to SGHNT and CDR2 to YENEEA. Taken from cysteine to phenylalanine, the CDR3 has 14 residues. The retained sequence is limited to the CDR3, 42 bases, with the frame set at the first base. V lost 4 bases and J lost 4 bases; the stretch between them is 11 bases long. What the study reported, not specific to this receptor: Because multi-region tumor sequencing was not performed, intratumor heterogeneity could not be ruled out. Uninvolved tumor-adjacent lung showed the highest T cell clonality, higher than tumor, which suggests more focused antigenic responses in the uninvolved tumor-adjacent lung. Because the study design was exploratory, TCR variables were selected using unadjusted p-values without false-discovery rate correction. A median of about 55 of the top 100 tumor clones were detected in paired uninvolved adjacent lung, and around 27 of these tumor clones were also found among the top 100 clones of the paired uninvolved adjacent lung. Higher T cell density in blood was associated with longer overall survival, whereas higher clonality in adjacent lung was associated with shorter survival.

The material was lung tumor tissue, obtained before any cancer treatment. This TCR came from a male donor at least 60 years old with stage III lung adenocarcinoma. Recombination linked TRBV11-3 to TRBJ1-5; the D gene lacks a confident call. The nucleotides are TGTGCCAGCAGCTGGAAGGTGGGTAATCAGCCCCAGCATTTT. It is translated as CASSWKVGNQPQHF.